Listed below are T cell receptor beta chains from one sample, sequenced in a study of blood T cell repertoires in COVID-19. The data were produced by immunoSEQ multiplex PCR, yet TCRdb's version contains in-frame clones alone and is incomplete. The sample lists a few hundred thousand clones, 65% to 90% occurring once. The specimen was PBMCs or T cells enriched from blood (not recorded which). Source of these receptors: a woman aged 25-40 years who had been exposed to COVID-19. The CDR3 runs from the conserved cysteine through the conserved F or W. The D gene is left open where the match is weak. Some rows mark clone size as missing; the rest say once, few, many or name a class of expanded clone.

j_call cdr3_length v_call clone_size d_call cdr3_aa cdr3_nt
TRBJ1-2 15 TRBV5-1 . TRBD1 CASSLAGTALLGYTF TGCGCCAGCAGCTTGGCCGGGACAGCCCTCCTAGGCTACACCTTC
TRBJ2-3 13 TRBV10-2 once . CASRVASADTQYF TGCGCCAGCAGGGTCGCTAGCGCAGATACGCAGTATTTT
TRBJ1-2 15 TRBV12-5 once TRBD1 CASGLVGGQGNGYTF TGTGCTAGTGGTTTGGTAGGGGGACAGGGTAATGGCTACACCTTC
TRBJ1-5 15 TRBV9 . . CASSVGERSNQPQHF TGTGCCAGCAGCGTAGGGGAGAGAAGCAATCAGCCCCAGCATTTT
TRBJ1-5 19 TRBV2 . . CASSEVGREDIYSNQPQHF TGTGCCAGCAGTGAAGTGGGCAGGGAGGATATATATAGCAATCAGCCCCAGCATTTT
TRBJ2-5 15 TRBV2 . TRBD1 CASRPGQGAGETQYF TGTGCCAGCAGACCCGGACAGGGGGCGGGAGAGACCCAGTACTTC
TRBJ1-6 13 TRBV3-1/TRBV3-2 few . CASSQTGNSPLHF TGTGCCAGCAGCCAAACAGGGAATTCACCCCTCCACTTT
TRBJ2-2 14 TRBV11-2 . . CASSLGGNTGELFF TGTGCCAGCAGCCTGGGGGGGAACACCGGGGAGCTGTTTTTT
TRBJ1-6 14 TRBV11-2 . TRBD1 CASSFRDSDSPLHF TGTGCCAGCAGCTTCCGGGACAGTGATTCACCCCTCCACTTT
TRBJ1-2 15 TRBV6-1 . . CASSEPGAPNYGYTF TGTGCCAGCAGTGAACCAGGGGCCCCTAACTATGGCTACACCTTC
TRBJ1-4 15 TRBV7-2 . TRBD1 CASSLAGTGGEKLFF TGTGCCAGCAGCTTAGCGGGGACAGGGGGCGAAAAACTGTTTTTT
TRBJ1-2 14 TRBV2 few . CASSESQGWNGYTF TGTGCCAGCAGTGAAAGCCAGGGGTGGAATGGCTACACCTTC
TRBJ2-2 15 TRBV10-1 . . CASSEGQGGAGELFF TGCGCCAGCAGTGAGGGACAGGGAGGGGCCGGGGAGCTGTTTTTT
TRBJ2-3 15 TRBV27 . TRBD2 CASRERLAYTDTQYF TGTGCCAGCCGGGAACGACTAGCGTATACAGATACGCAGTATTTT
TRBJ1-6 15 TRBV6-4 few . CASSDSRDLNSPLHF TGTGCCAGCAGTGACTCACGGGATTTGAATTCACCCCTCCACTTT
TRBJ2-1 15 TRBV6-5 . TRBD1 CATQSTGFGYNEQFF TGTGCCACCCAATCGACAGGGTTCGGTTACAATGAGCAGTTCTTC
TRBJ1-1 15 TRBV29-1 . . CSVEGLAPLSTEAFF TGCAGCGTTGAGGGACTGGCCCCCCTCTCCACTGAAGCTTTCTTT
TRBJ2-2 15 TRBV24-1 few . CATSDPRGNTGELFF TGTGCCACCAGTGATCCCAGGGGTAACACCGGGGAGCTGTTTTTT
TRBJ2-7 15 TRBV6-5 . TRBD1 CASSYSDRSTHEQYF TGTGCCAGCAGTTACTCGGACAGGTCGACCCACGAGCAGTACTTC
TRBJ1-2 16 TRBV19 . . CASSTPAGLGAWGYTF TGTGCCAGTAGTACCCCGGCAGGCCTGGGAGCATGGGGCTACACCTTC
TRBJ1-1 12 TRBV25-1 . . CASSDRASEAFF TGTGCCAGCAGTGACAGGGCCTCTGAAGCTTTCTTT
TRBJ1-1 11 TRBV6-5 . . CASRRNTEAFF TGTGCCAGCAGGCGGAACACTGAAGCTTTCTTT
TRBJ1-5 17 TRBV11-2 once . CASSHKQGDGNNQPQHF TGTGCCAGCAGCCACAAACAGGGAGACGGGAACAATCAGCCCCAGCATTTT
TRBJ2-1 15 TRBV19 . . CASRGRWGATNEQFF TGTGCCAGTAGGGGCCGTTGGGGCGCCACAAATGAGCAGTTCTTC
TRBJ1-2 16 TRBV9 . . CASSVESTGSNYGYTF TGTGCCAGCAGCGTAGAGAGTACAGGGAGCAACTATGGCTACACCTTC
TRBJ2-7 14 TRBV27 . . CASSYSTASYEQYF TGTGCCAGCAGCTATTCGACAGCATCCTACGAGCAGTACTTC
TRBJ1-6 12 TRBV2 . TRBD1 CASRVTGGNVRF TGTGCCAGCAGGGTGACAGGGGGGAATGTTCGGTTT
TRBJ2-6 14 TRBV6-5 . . CAIQRGAGANVLTF TGTGCCATCCAAAGGGGCGCTGGGGCCAACGTCCTGACTTTC
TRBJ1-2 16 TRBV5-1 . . CASSLVGGRINYGYTF TGCGCCAGCAGCTTGGTCGGGGGGCGGATTAACTATGGCTACACCTTC
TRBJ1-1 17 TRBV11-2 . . CASSLLGREGKNTEAFF TGTGCCAGCAGCTTACTTGGCAGGGAAGGGAAGAACACTGAAGCTTTCTTT
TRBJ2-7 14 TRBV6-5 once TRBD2 CASSLTSASYEQYF TGTGCCAGCAGTTTGACTAGCGCGTCCTACGAGCAGTACTTC
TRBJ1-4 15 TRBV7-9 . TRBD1 CASSQTGETNEKLFF TGTGCCAGCAGCCAAACAGGGGAAACTAATGAAAAACTGTTTTTT
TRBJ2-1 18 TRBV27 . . CASSPSPRLVSPSNEQFF TGTGCCAGCAGTCCCTCTCCCCGACTAGTATCTCCGTCCAATGAGCAGTTCTTC
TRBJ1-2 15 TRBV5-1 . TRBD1 CASSLGVAGGYGYTF TGCGCCAGCAGCTTGGGTGTCGCAGGGGGCTATGGCTACACCTTC
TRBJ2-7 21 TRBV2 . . CASRGGTGTVGRAALYYEQYF TGTGCCAGCAGAGGAGGGACCGGGACAGTTGGGCGGGCGGCGCTATACTACGAGCAGTACTTC
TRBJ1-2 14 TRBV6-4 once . CASSDSAGIGGYTF TGTGCCAGCAGTGACTCCGCAGGGATCGGTGGCTACACCTTC
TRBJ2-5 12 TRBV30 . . CAWSVEVQTQYF TGTGCCTGGAGTGTCGAGGTCCAGACCCAGTACTTC
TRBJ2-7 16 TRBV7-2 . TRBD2 CASSPQAASGGAFNYF TGTGCCAGCAGCCCGCAGGCCGCTAGCGGGGGGGCCTTCAACTACTTC
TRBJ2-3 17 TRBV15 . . CATSRDHRGLSTDTQYF TGTGCCACCAGCAGAGACCATCGGGGGTTAAGCACAGATACGCAGTATTTT
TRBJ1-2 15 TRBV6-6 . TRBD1 CASSYGGDRASGYTF TGTGCCAGCAGTTACGGCGGGGACAGGGCGTCTGGCTACACCTTC
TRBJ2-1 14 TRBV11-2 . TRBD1 CASSLSTGNNEQFF TGTGCCAGCAGCTTATCGACAGGGAACAATGAGCAGTTCTTC
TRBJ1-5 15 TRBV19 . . CASSIQVYRNQPQHF TGTGCCAGTAGTATACAGGTATACAGAAATCAGCCCCAGCATTTT
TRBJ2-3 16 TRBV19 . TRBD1 CASSIARGLGTDTQYF TGTGCCAGTAGTATTGCTAGGGGGCTGGGGACAGATACGCAGTATTTT
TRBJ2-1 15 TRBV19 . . CASSIASGSYNEQFF TGTGCCAGTAGTATAGCCAGCGGGTCCTACAATGAGCAGTTCTTC
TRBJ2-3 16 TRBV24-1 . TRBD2 CATSDILSGATDTQYF TGTGCCACCAGTGATATCTTGAGCGGGGCGACAGATACGCAGTATTTT
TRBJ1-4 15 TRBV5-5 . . CASSAPGGLNEKLFF TGTGCCAGCAGCGCTCCCGGGGGACTTAATGAAAAACTGTTTTTT
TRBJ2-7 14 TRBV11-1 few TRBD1 CASSFDRGQSEQYF TGTGCCAGCAGCTTTGATAGGGGGCAATCCGAGCAGTACTTC
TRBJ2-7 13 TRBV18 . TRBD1 CASSDRDAYEQYF TGTGCCAGCTCAGACAGGGACGCCTACGAGCAGTACTTC
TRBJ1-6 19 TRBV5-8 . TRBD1 CASSFGRGRGSSYNSPLHF TGTGCCAGCAGCTTCGGGCGGGGCAGGGGGAGCTCCTATAATTCACCCCTCCACTTT
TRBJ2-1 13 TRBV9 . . CASSPRDTFPPFF TGTGCCAGCAGCCCCCGGGACACCTTTCCGCCGTTCTTC
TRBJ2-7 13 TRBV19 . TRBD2 CASSSGGGAEQYF TGTGCCAGTAGCAGTGGCGGGGGGGCCGAGCAGTACTTC
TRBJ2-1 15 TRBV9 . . CASSAGEGGRYEQFF TGTGCCAGCAGCGCCGGGGAGGGGGGGCGCTATGAGCAGTTCTTC
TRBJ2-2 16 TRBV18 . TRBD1 CASSPLGQGQDGELFF TGTGCCAGCTCACCCCTCGGACAGGGGCAGGACGGGGAGCTGTTTTTT
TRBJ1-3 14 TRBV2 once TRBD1 CASSPTGSGNTIYF TGTGCCAGCAGTCCGACAGGGTCTGGAAACACCATATATTTT
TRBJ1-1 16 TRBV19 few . CASRRQGQNLNTEAFF TGTGCCAGTAGAAGGCAGGGCCAAAACTTAAACACTGAAGCTTTCTTT